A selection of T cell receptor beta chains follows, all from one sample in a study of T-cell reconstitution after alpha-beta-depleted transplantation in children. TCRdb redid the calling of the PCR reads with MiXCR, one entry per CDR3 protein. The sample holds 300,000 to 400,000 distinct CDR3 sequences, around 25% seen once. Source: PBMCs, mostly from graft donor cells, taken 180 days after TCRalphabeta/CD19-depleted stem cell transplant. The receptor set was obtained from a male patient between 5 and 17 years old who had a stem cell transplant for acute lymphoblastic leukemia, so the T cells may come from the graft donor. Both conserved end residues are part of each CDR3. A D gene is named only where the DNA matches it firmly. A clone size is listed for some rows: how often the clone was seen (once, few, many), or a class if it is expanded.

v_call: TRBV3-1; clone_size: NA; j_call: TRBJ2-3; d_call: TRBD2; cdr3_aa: CASSQATSGSTDTQYF; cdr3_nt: TGTGCCAGCAGCCAAGCGACTAGCGGTAGCACAGATACGCAGTATTTT
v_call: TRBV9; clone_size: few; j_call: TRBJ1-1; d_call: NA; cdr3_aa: CASSPTDMNTEAFF; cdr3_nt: TGTGCCAGCAGCCCGACAGACATGAACACTGAAGCTTTCTTT
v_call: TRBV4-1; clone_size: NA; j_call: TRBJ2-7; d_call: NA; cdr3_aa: CASSQRIDSSYEQYF; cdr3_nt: TGCGCCAGCAGCCAGAGAATTGATAGCTCCTACGAGCAGTACTTC
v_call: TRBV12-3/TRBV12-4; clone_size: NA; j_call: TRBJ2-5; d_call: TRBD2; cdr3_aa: CASTAGLAGTLRKTQYF; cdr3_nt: TGTGCCAGCACCGCGGGACTAGCGGGAACTCTACGAAAGACCCAGTACTTC
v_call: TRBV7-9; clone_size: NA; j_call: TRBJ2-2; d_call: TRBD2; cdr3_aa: CASSPPRLAGAAGELFF; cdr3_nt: TGTGCCAGCAGCCCACCTCGACTAGCGGGAGCCGCCGGGGAGCTGTTTTTT
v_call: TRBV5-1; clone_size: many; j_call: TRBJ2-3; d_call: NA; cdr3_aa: CASSLVGQPDTQYF; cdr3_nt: TGCGCCAGCAGCTTGGTGGGCCAGCCAGATACGCAGTATTTT
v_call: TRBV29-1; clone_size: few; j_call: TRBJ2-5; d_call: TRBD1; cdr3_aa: CSVEQGAGETQYF; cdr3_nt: TGCAGCGTTGAGCAGGGGGCGGGAGAGACCCAGTACTTC
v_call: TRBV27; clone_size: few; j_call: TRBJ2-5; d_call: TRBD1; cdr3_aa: CASSLDRGSPETQYF; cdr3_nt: TGTGCCAGCAGTTTGGACAGGGGGTCCCCAGAGACCCAGTACTTC
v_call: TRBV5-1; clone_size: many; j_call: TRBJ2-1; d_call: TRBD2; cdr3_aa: CASSSSFQTSGRVYEQFF; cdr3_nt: TGCGCCAGCAGCTCTTCCTTCCAGACTAGCGGGAGGGTCTATGAGCAGTTCTTC
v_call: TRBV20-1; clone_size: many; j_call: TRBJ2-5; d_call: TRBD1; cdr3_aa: CSAKQGGQETQYF; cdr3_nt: TGCAGTGCTAAACAGGGGGGCCAAGAGACCCAGTACTTC
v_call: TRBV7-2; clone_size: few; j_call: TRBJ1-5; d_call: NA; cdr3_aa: CASSVRYSNQPQHF; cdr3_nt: TGTGCCAGCAGCGTCCGCTATAGCAATCAGCCCCAGCATTTT
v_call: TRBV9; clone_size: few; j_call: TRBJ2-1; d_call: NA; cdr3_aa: CASSVDVASYNEQFF; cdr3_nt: TGTGCCAGCAGCGTAGACGTAGCGTCCTACAATGAGCAGTTCTTC
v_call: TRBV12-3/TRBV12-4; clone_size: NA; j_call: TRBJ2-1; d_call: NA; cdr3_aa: CASSPRSSYNEQFF; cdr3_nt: TGTGCCAGCAGTCCCCGGAGCTCCTACAATGAGCAGTTCTTC
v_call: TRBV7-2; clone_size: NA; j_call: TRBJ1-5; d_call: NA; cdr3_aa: CASSHTGKPQPQHF; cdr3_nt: TGTGCCAGCAGCCATACAGGGAAGCCTCAGCCCCAGCATTTT
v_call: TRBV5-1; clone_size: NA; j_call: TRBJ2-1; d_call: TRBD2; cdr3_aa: CASSSWPTSGRAVEQFF; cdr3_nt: TGCGCCAGCAGCTCCTGGCCTACTAGCGGGAGGGCCGTTGAGCAGTTCTTC
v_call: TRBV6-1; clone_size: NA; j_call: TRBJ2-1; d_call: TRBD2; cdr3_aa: CASTGTSGRYEQFF; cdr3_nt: TGTGCCAGCACCGGGACTAGCGGGAGATATGAGCAGTTCTTC
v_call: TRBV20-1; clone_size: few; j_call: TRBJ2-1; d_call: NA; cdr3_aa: CSARADSTEQFF; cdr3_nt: TGCAGTGCTAGAGCAGACTCGACGGAGCAGTTCTTC
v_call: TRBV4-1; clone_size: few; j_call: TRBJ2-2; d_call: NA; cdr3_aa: CASSQVSDNTGELFF; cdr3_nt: TGCGCCAGCAGCCAAGTTAGTGATAACACCGGGGAGCTGTTTTTT
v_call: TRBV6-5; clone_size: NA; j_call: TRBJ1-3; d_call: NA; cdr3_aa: CASSYSRAGPGNTIYF; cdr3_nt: TGTGCCAGCAGTTACTCGAGAGCAGGGCCTGGAAACACCATATATTTT
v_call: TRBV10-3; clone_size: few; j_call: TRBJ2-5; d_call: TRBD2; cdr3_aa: CAISESTGGPKETQYF; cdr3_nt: TGTGCCATCAGTGAGTCGACGGGAGGGCCTAAAGAGACCCAGTACTTC
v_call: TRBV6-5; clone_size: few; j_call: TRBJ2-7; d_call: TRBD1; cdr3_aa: CASSYSRGQGKAYEQYF; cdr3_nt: TGTGCCAGCAGTTACTCCCGCGGACAGGGGAAAGCCTACGAGCAGTACTTC
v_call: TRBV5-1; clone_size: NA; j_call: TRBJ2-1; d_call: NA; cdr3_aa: CASSMLGQSYNEQFF; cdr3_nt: TGCGCCAGCAGCATGTTAGGACAATCATACAATGAGCAGTTCTTC
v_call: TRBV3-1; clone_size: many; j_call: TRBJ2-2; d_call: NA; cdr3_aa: CASSLRHTGELFF; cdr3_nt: TGTGCCAGCAGCCTTAGGCATACCGGGGAGCTGTTTTTT
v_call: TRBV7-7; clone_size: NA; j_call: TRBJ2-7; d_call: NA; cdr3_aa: CASSLGRQTSPEQYF; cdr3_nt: TGTGCCAGCAGCTTAGGGCGGCAGACTAGTCCCGAGCAGTACTTC
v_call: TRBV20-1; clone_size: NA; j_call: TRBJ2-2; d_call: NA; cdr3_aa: CSADLGVAGELFF; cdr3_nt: TGCAGTGCCGATCTCGGGGTGGCCGGGGAGCTGTTTTTT
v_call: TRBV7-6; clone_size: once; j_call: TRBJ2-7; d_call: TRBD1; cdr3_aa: CASSGLTGTGKHEQYF; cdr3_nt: TGTGCCAGCAGCGGACTCACCGGGACAGGGAAACACGAGCAGTACTTC
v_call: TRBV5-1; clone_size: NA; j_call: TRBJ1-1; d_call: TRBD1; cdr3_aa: CASSLSFRDRSTEAFF; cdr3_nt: TGCGCCAGCAGCTTAAGCTTTAGGGACAGAAGTACTGAAGCTTTCTTT
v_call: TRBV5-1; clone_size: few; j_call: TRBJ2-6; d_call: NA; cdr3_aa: CASSYDVSGANVLTF; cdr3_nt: TGCGCCAGCAGCTATGACGTCTCTGGGGCCAACGTCCTGACTTTC
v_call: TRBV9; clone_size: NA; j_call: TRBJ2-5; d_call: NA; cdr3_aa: CASSVRIGLETQYF; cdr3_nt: TGTGCCAGCAGCGTACGGATAGGGCTGGAGACCCAGTACTTC
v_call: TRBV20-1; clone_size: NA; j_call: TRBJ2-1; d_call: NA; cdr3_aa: CSARISRGYLQFNEQFF; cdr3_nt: TGCAGTGCTAGAATAAGTAGGGGCTACCTTCAATTCAATGAGCAGTTCTTC
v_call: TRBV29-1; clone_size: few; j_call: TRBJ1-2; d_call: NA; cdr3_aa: CSASLDSIFYGYTF; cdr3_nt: TGCAGCGCTAGCCTGGACTCGATCTTCTATGGCTACACCTTC
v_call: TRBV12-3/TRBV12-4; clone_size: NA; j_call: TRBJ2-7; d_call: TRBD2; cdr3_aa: CASSPRLAPRLQYF; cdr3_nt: TGTGCCAGCAGTCCTCGACTAGCACCACGTCTCCAGTACTTC
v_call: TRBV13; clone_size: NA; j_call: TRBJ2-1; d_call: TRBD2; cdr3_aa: CASSLRLAGVYEQFF; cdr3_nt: TGTGCCAGCAGCTTGAGACTAGCGGGAGTTTATGAGCAGTTCTTC
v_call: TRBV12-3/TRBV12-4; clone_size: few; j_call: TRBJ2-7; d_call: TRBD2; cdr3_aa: CASSLATSGSSEQYF; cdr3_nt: TGTGCCAGCAGTTTGGCGACTAGCGGGAGTAGCGAGCAGTACTTC
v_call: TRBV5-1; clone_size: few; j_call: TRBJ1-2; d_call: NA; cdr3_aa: CASSPPTAGVSGYTF; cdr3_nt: TGCGCCAGCAGCCCACCGACGGCAGGTGTTTCTGGCTACACCTTC
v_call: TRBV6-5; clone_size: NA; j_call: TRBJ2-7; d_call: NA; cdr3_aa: CASSSRTPGEQYF; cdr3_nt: TGTGCCAGCAGTTCTCGGACTCCCGGGGAGCAGTACTTC
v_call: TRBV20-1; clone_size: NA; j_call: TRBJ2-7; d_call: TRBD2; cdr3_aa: CSARFGSAGAYEQYF; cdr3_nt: TGCAGTGCTAGGTTCGGTTCGGCGGGAGCCTACGAGCAGTACTTC
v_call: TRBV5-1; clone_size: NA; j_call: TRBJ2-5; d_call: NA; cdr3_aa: CASTLETQYF; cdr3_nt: TGCGCCAGCACCTTGGAGACCCAGTACTTC
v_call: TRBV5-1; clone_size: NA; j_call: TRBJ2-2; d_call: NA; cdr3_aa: CASSLGRDSLNTGELFF; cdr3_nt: TGCGCCAGCAGCTTGGGGCGGGACTCCCTGAACACCGGGGAGCTGTTTTTT
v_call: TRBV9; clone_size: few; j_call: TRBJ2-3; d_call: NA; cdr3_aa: CASSETGTDTQYF; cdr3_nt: TGTGCCAGCAGCGAAACAGGGACAGATACGCAGTATTTT
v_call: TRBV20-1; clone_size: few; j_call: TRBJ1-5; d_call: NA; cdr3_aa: CSANRRIPNQPQHF; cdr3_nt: TGCAGTGCTAACCGACGGATTCCCAATCAGCCCCAGCATTTT
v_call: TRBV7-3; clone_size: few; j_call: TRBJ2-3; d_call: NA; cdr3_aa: CASSQLGTGDTQYF; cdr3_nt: TGTGCCAGCAGCCAATTAGGGACCGGGGATACGCAGTATTTT
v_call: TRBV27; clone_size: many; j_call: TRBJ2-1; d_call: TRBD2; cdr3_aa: CASSPWTSGYNEQFF; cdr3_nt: TGTGCCAGCAGTCCATGGACTAGCGGCTACAATGAGCAGTTCTTC
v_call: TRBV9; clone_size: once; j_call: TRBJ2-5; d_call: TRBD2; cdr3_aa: CASSVGLAGVQETQYF; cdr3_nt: TGTGCCAGCAGCGTGGGACTAGCGGGAGTTCAAGAGACCCAGTACTTC
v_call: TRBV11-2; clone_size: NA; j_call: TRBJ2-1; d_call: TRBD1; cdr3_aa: CASRGRTGHYNEQFF; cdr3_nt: TGTGCCAGCAGAGGGCGGACAGGGCATTACAATGAGCAGTTCTTC
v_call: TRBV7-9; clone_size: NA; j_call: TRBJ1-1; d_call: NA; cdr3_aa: CASSLARRVNTEAFF; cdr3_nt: TGTGCCAGCAGCTTAGCGCGTAGGGTGAACACTGAAGCTTTCTTT
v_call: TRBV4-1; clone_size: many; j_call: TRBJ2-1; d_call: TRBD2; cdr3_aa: CASSQAGLAGDYNEQFF; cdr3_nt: TGCGCCAGCAGCCAAGCAGGGCTAGCGGGAGACTACAATGAGCAGTTCTTC
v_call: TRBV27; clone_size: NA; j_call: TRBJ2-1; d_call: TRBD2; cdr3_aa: CASSFRDYYNEQFF; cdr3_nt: TGTGCCAGCAGTTTCCGGGACTACTACAATGAGCAGTTCTTC
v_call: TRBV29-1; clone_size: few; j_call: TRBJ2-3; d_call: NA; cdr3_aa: CSVELGTDTQYF; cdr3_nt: TGCAGCGTTGAATTGGGCACAGATACGCAGTATTTT